This T cell receptor beta chain was observed in a study of post-analysis software for immune sequencing data. The length of the CDR3 is 13 residues. Per germline, CDR1 ENHRY and CDR2 SYGVKD. V was shortened by 11 bases and J by 3 bases, with 17 bases between the two germline ends. Researchers reported that TCR beta cDNA libraries carried unique molecular identifiers. Each sample of roughly 0.9 to 10 million input T cells yielded roughly 500,000 cDNA molecules, so each molecule approximated one T cell. TCRdb used MiXCR to reprocess the PCR reads, holding one entry per CDR3 protein. The data show 150,000 to 200,000 distinct CDR3 sequences, with roughly 40% seen just once and 25% to 35% held by the top ten. This clonotype has a handful of counts. As yet, its antigen is unknown. General study findings and limits: Normalized Chao1 diversity in multiple sclerosis patients fell significantly below that of controls. Samples from one preparation batch, clustered by F measure, grouped strongly together. There were five or six TRBV segments more frequent in patients than controls, and TRBV5-6, TRBV5-1 and TRBV20-1 were among them.

The rearrangement links TRBV10-3 to TRBJ2-7; D remains ambiguous. This receptor was obtained from a girl between 5 and 17 years old with multiple sclerosis. This sample comprised blood, obtained after autologous hematopoietic stem cell transplantation. DNA for the CDR3: TGTGCCGTAAACGGGCACCGCCTCTACGAGCAGTACTTC. It is translated as CAVNGHRLYEQYF.